One and the same sample provided the 15 T cell receptor beta chains below, sequenced in a study of early T cells in non-severe SARS-CoV-2 infection. From the 5' RACE reads, TCRdb called clonotypes with MiXCR, one entry per CDR3 protein. The table has just over 60,000 distinct CDR3 sequences, about 9.3% seen once. Sequencing was carried out using whole blood. These receptor sequences come from an adult who was a healthcare worker with PCR-confirmed SARS-CoV-2 infection or an uninfected control (not recorded which).

This clonotype was recorded many times. V gene TRBV7-3 combines with J gene TRBJ2-5, with 8 bases that match TRBD1. V dropped 0 bases and J dropped 7; count of bases not matched to a gene: 13. Germline V lookup: CDR1 SGHTA, CDR2 FQGTGA. The length of the CDR3 is 17 residues. CDR3 protein: CASSLTGTGDLKGTQYF. The CDR3 coding sequence is TGTGCCAGCAGCTTAACCGGGACAGGAGATCTCAAGGGGACCCAGTACTTC.

This clonotype was seen repeatedly, ten times or more. V gene TRBV6-1 combines with J gene TRBJ1-1; D possibly corresponds to TRBD1 (6 bases). Trimming shortened V by 6 bases and J by 4 bases, and 18 bases separated the two germline ends. Looked up from germline, CDR1 is MNHNS and CDR2 is SASEGT. CDR3 size: 15 residues. The CDR3: CASSPGGGGGTEAFF. The CDR3 DNA is TGTGCCAGCAGCCCCGGGGGAGGGGGTGGCACTGAAGCTTTCTTT.

The chain uses TRBV11-2 and TRBJ2-7, with TRBD1 as a possible D gene (5 bases). V lost 5 bases and J lost 12, with 20 bases in between. The CDR3 extends over 13 amino acids. CDR1 is SGHAT and CDR2 is FQNNGV in the germline V gene. CDR3: CASSPWTDTLLYV. DNA for the CDR3: TGTGCCAGCAGCCCATGGACGGACACCCTGTTGTACGTC.

The genes are TRBV5-1 and TRBJ2-5; 11 bases are a match to TRBD2. Looked up from germline, CDR1 is SGHRS and CDR2 is YFSETQ. Unmatched junction bases numbered 8, after V lost 4 bases and J lost 3 bases. This CDR3 has 16 amino acids. The DNA of the CDR3 is TGCGCCAGCAGCATAGCGGGGGGGGACCTCAAAGAGACCCAGTACTTC. Translation gives CASSIAGGDLKETQYF.

This chain connects TRBV4-1 to TRBJ2-7; possibly TRBD2 for D (6 bases). CDR1 is MGHRA and CDR2 is YSYEKL in the germline V gene. Deletions cut 2 bases from V and 2 bases from J, with 10 bases between. This CDR3 is built from 14 residues. CDR3 residues: CASSQTGLAYEQYV. The CDR3 DNA reads as TGCGCCAGCAGCCAAACGGGACTGGCCTACGAGCAGTACGTC.

This clonotype was seen a handful of times. This chain links TRBV27 with TRBJ2-1, with D possibly being TRBD1 (6 bases). Trimming took 4 bases from V and 3 from J, leaving 10 bases between them. The CDR3 length is 14 residues. Germline CDR1 and CDR2: MNHEY and SMNVEV (reference sequence). The CDR3 reads CASSWTARYNEQFF. The CDR3, as DNA: TGTGCCAGCAGTTGGACAGCCCGCTACAATGAGCAGTTCTTC.

This clonotype has just a few counts. The V call is TRBV19, the J call TRBJ1-2; D is perhaps TRBD1 (6 bases). Trimming took off 8 bases at V and 4 bases at J, with 17 bases between the two ends. The CDR3 length is 14 residues. Germline-derived CDR1 and CDR2 are LNHDA and SQIVND (reference sequence). The CDR3, as DNA: TGTGCCAGTCAAAATAGACAGGCCCGCTATGGCTACACCTTC. Its protein is CASQNRQARYGYTF.

This clonotype has just a few counts. The chain recombines TRBV5-1 with TRBJ1-1; perhaps TRBD1 as D (5 bases). Between the trimmed V and J ends, which lost 1 base and 0 bases, there was a span of 7 bases. The CDR3 has 14 amino acids. CDR1 and CDR2 (germline): SGHRS, YFSETQ. CDR3 sequence reads: CASSLSGLNTEAFF. In nucleotides, the CDR3 is TGCGCCAGCAGCTTGTCAGGGTTGAACACTGAAGCTTTCTTT. The full variable domain, rest sourced from reference TRBV5-1 and TRBJ1-1, is KAGVTQTPRYLIKTRGQQVTLSCSPISGHRSVSWYQQTPGQGLQFLFEYFSETQRNKGNFPGRFSGRQFSNSRSEMNVSTLELGDSALYLCASSLSGLNTEAFFGQGTRLTVV.

The chain couples TRBV10-3 to TRBJ2-3, with TRBD1 as a possible D gene (6 bases). From germline, CDR1 is ENHRY and CDR2 SYGVKD. This CDR3 region has 14 residues. The V end lost 10 bases, the J end lost 2 bases, and 16 bases lay between the germline ends. In nucleotides, the CDR3 is TGTGCCACCCAGACAGGCACAAACACAGATACGCAGTATTTT. Translated, it gives CATQTGTNTDTQYF.

This clonotype is categorized as medium-sized. The chain recombines TRBV2 with TRBJ2-3; a weak D match, TRBD2 (6 bases). Per the germline V gene, CDR1 is SNHLY and CDR2 is FYNNEI. The ends were cut back, 7 bases at V and 2 bases at J, with 10 bases in the middle. The CDR3 length is 13 residues. For the CDR3, the DNA is TGTGCCAGCACTAGCGAGAACACAGATACGCAGTATTTT. Protein sequence: CASTSENTDTQYF.

This clonotype was seen a handful of times. The chain has TRBV3-1 and TRBJ1-5; D unresolved. V lost 1 base and J 0 bases, leaving 13 bases between the germline ends. In germline, CDR1 is LGHDT, CDR2 YNNKEL (reference sequence). The CDR3 is made up of 17 amino acids. The DNA of the CDR3 is TGTGCCAGCAGCCAAGGCGTCAGTTTCTATAGCAATCAGCCCCAGCATTTT. Encoded protein: CASSQGVSFYSNQPQHF.

The chain employs TRBV19 and TRBJ2-2; D ambiguous. Germline V CDR1 and CDR2: LNHDA, SQIVND (reference sequence). The ends were cut back, 3 bases at V and 6 bases at J, with 8 bases in the middle. The CDR3 totals 13 residues. CDR3 sequence: CASSMEYPGELFF. CDR3 DNA: TGTGCCAGTAGTATGGAGTACCCCGGGGAGCTGTTTTTT.

This clonotype was detected a few times. The V and J genes are TRBV7-9 and TRBJ2-5; 7 nucleotides match TRBD1. The germline V gene has CDR1 SEHNR and CDR2 FQNEAQ (reference sequence). The CDR3 is 15 residues long. Trimming at V came to 5 bases and at J to 2 bases, leaving 8 bases not matched to a gene. The CDR3 region has the DNA TGTGCCAGCAGCACGGGACAGAACAAACAAGAGACCCAGTACTTC. Its protein is CASSTGQNKQETQYF.

The chain is built from TRBV5-4 and TRBJ2-5; D call uncertain. This CDR3 has 14 amino acids. Trimming removed 2 bases at V and 5 bases at J, with 13 bases between. Germline CDR1 and CDR2: SGHNT and YYREEE (reference sequence). The CDR3 loop is CASSLTGSSETQYF. The CDR3 nucleotides read TGTGCCAGCAGCTTAACGGGTTCATCGGAGACCCAGTACTTC.

The chain uses TRBV7-8 and TRBJ1-2; 7 bases are a match to TRBD1. After removal of 2 bases from V and 4 bases from J, the junction contained 7 bases not matched to a gene. CDR1 and CDR2 from the germline V gene are SGHVS and FQNEAQ. This CDR3 has 15 residues. The CDR3 spells CASSLRFGTVYGYTF. As DNA, the CDR3 is TGTGCCAGCAGCTTAAGATTCGGGACAGTCTATGGCTACACCTTC.